The next 32 T cell receptor beta chains were all read from a single sample in a study of cytomegalovirus exposure and HLA in healthy donors. PCR used 60 Vbeta primers and 13 Jbeta primers. Only in-frame clones appear in the TCRdb table, and some are missing; sequencing was by immunoSEQ multiplex PCR. The sample has about 190,000 clones; 75% to 85% are singletons. Sequenced: PBMCs. The source is a woman in her 30s in good health and CMV-seropositive.

The chain is built from TRBV4-1 and TRBJ2-7; TRBD1 matches 10 bases. Germline V gene sequence: CDR1 MGHRA, CDR2 YSYEKL. V gave up 1 base and J gave up 6 bases; unmatched junction bases: 6. CDR3 length: 15 residues. For the CDR3, the DNA is TGCGCCAGCAGCCAAGCAGACAGGGGGCTGGGCGAGCAGTACTTC. Amino acid sequence: CASSQADRGLGEQYF.

The genes are TRBV7-2 and TRBJ2-3, with D possibly matching TRBD2 (6 bases). The CDR3 length is 16 residues. Trimming left V 2 bases short and J 0 bases short, with 12 bases between. The germline CDR1 and CDR2 sequences are SGHTA and FQGNSA. In nucleotides, the CDR3 is TGTGCCAGCAGCTTACGAGCGGGCGCAAGCACAGATACGCAGTATTTT. Its translation is CASSLRAGASTDTQYF.

The rearrangement links TRBV19 to TRBJ1-1, with D maybe TRBD1 (6 bases). V was clipped by 4 bases and J by 6 bases, with 12 bases between them. CDR1 and CDR2 (germline): LNHDA, SQIVND (reference sequence). This CDR3 is 13 amino acids long. The CDR3 DNA is TGTGCCAGTAGTACATCAGGGGTGGCTGAAGCTTTCTTT. Encoded protein: CASSTSGVAEAFF.

In its sample, this clone was seen a few times. The chain links TRBV29-1 to TRBJ1-1; D not resolved. This CDR3 spans 11 amino acids. Germline V CDR1 and CDR2: SQVTM, ANQGSEA. Deletions cut 2 bases from V and 7 bases from J, with 8 bases between. DNA for the CDR3: TGCAGCGTTGAACAGCCTAGTGAAGCTTTCTTT. Protein: CSVEQPSEAFF.

This sequence joins TRBV30 and TRBJ1-2; D may be TRBD1 (6 bases). In germline, CDR1 is GTSNPN, CDR2 SVGIG (reference sequence). V lost 3 bases and J 5 bases, leaving 13 bases between the germline ends. The CDR3 has 13 amino acids. Written as DNA, the CDR3 is TGTGCCTGGAGCACATCAGGGGCGTATGGCTACACCTTC. It translates to CAWSTSGAYGYTF. The full variable domain, its missing parts supplied by reference TRBV30 and TRBJ1-2, is SQTIHQWPATLVQPVGSPLSLECTVEGTSNPNLYWYRQAAGRGLQLLFYSVGIGQISSEVPQNLSASRPQDRQFILSSKKLLLSDSGFYLCAWSTSGAYGYTFGSGTRLTVV.

The rearrangement links TRBV7-2 to TRBJ2-7, with TRBD1 identical over 7 bases. The CDR3 totals 12 residues. Germline CDR1 and CDR2: SGHTA and FQGNSA. V was pared by 2 bases and J by 6 bases, with 1 base of the junction left unmatched. Here the CDR3 DNA reads TGTGCCAGCAGCTTAAGGGGGCTCGAGCAGTACTTC. Amino acid sequence: CASSLRGLEQYF. The whole variable domain, remainder taken from reference TRBV7-2 and TRBJ2-7, is GAGVSQSPSNKVTEKGKDVELRCDPISGHTALYWYRQSLGQGLEFLIYFQGNSAPDKSGLPSDRFSAERTGGSVSTLTIQRTQQEDSAVYLCASSLRGLEQYFGPGTRLTVT.

The V and J genes are TRBV6-1 and TRBJ1-5; possibly TRBD1 for D (5 bases). Per germline, CDR1 MNHNS and CDR2 SASEGT. CDR3 size: 13 residues. V was shortened by 6 bases and J by 4 bases, with 10 bases between the two germline ends. The DNA of the CDR3 is TGTGCCAGCAGCAGGGCTGGAAATCAGCCCCAGCATTTT. It is translated as CASSRAGNQPQHF.

V is TRBV4-1 and J is TRBJ2-1; weak D call: TRBD2 (6 bases). The CDR3 loop spans 15 amino acids. Germline lookup yields CDR1 MGHRA and CDR2 YSYEKL. Trimming cost V 1 base and J 10 bases, with 17 bases left between them. The CDR3, as DNA: TGCGCCAGCAGCCAAGCGGGAGAAGGGACGCGGGAGCAGTTCTTC. It codes for CASSQAGEGTREQFF.

V and J are TRBV30 and TRBJ1-4; possible D gene TRBD1, 5 bases. This CDR3 has 13 residues. V lost 5 bases and J lost 8, with 15 bases in between. Germline V CDR1 and CDR2: GTSNPN, SVGIG (reference sequence). The CDR3 loop is CAWYRFESEKLFF. Written as DNA, the CDR3 is TGTGCCTGGTACAGGTTCGAATCAGAAAAACTGTTTTTT. Supplemented by reference TRBV30 and TRBJ1-4, the full variable domain reads SQTIHQWPATLVQPVGSPLSLECTVEGTSNPNLYWYRQAAGRGLQLLFYSVGIGQISSEVPQNLSASRPQDRQFILSSKKLLLSDSGFYLCAWYRFESEKLFFGSGTQLSVL.

This clone has just a few counts. The CDR3 sequence: CASSLEGESQYF. CDR3 nucleotides: TGTGCCAGCAGCTTGGAGGGGGAGAGTCAGTACTTC. The chain uses TRBV5-5 and TRBJ2-4; tentative D call: TRBD1 (6 bases). CDR1 and CDR2 from the germline V gene are SGHKS and YYEKEE (reference sequence). This CDR3 comprises 12 residues. Trimming took off 0 bases at V and 12 bases at J, with 10 bases between the two ends.

The chain's CDR3 is CASSLPSGGGGRDYGYTF. The CDR3 DNA reads as TGTGCCAGCAGCTTACCATCAGGGGGCGGGGGACGGGACTATGGCTACACCTTC. The chain uses TRBV7-9 and TRBJ1-2; 8 bases match TRBD1. Trimming cost V 2 bases and J 3 bases; bases outside gene matches: 14. The CDR3 is 18 residues long. CDR1 SEHNR and CDR2 FQNEAQ come from the germline V gene (reference sequence).

V and J are TRBV5-4 and TRBJ2-1; possible D gene TRBD1, 6 bases. Germline assignment: CDR1 SGHNT and CDR2 YYREEE (reference sequence). This CDR3 contains 19 residues. V lost 4 bases, J lost 0 bases, and 23 bases lay in between. The CDR3 region has the DNA TGTGCCAGCAGCGCCGAAGACTTGATCAGGGGACGCTCCTACAATGAGCAGTTCTTC. It codes for CASSAEDLIRGRSYNEQFF.

The V call is TRBV6-1, the J call TRBJ2-1; a weak D match, TRBD1 (7 bases). The germline V gene has CDR1 MNHNS and CDR2 SASEGT. CDR3 length: 15 amino acids. The ends were cut back, 4 bases at V and 6 bases at J, with 16 bases in the middle. The CDR3 region is CASSGRGRVPNEQFF. CDR3 coding DNA: TGTGCCAGCAGTGGGAGGGGGCGAGTGCCCAATGAGCAGTTCTTC.

This clone was detected once. The genes are TRBV2 and TRBJ2-7, with 8 bases matching TRBD2. CDR3 size: 22 residues. Germline CDR1 and CDR2: SNHLY and FYNNEI. The J segment lost 2 bases and the V segment lost 6 bases, leaving 30 bases of the junction unmatched. CDR3 amino acids: CASSHGTSRIGCGRKPPYEQYF. The CDR3 DNA reads as TGTGCCAGCAGCCATGGGACTAGTAGGATAGGCTGCGGTAGAAAACCCCCCTACGAGCAGTACTTC.

The rearrangement uses TRBV19 and TRBJ1-2, with a tentative D call TRBD1 (5 bases). CDR1 and CDR2 (germline): LNHDA, SQIVND (reference sequence). This CDR3 spans 15 amino acids. The V and J ends lost 3 bases and 1 base respectively, with 12 bases between them. CDR3: CASSISQGLNYGYTF. In DNA, the CDR3 is TGTGCCAGTAGTATCAGCCAGGGCCTTAACTATGGCTACACCTTC.

The chain is built from TRBV7-2 and TRBJ2-5; D is unresolved. CDR1 is SGHTA and CDR2 is FQGNSA in the germline V gene. The CDR3 has 14 residues. Trimming removed 1 base at V and 1 base at J, with 7 bases between. The CDR3 protein is CASSLGSRQETQYF. The CDR3 nucleotides are TGTGCCAGCAGCTTAGGGTCGCGCCAAGAGACCCAGTACTTC.

This sequence joins TRBV6-5 and TRBJ2-5, with D perhaps TRBD1 (5 bases). This CDR3 is 15 amino acids long. CDR1 is MNHEY, CDR2 SVGAGI, per germline. Trimming removed 7 bases at V and 4 bases at J, with 19 bases between. The CDR3 DNA reads TGTGCCAGCAAGGCAGGGTCAATGCGTTTAGAGACCCAGTACTTC. Translating gives CASKAGSMRLETQYF.

The chain joins TRBV5-4 to TRBJ1-2; tentatively, D is TRBD1 (5 bases). The V end was cut by 3 bases, the J end by 7 bases, with 19 bases between. Germline V gives CDR1 SGHNT, CDR2 YYREEE (reference sequence). The CDR3 totals 15 residues. In DNA form, the CDR3 reads TGTGCCAGCAGCTCACTAGACAGCGGGGGGACTGGCTACACCTTC. Amino acid sequence: CASSSLDSGGTGYTF. Full variable domain (rest looked up from reference TRBV5-4 and TRBJ1-2): ETGVTQSPTHLIKTRGQQVTLRCSSQSGHNTVSWYQQALGQGPQFIFQYYREEENGRGNFPPRFSGLQFPNYSSELNVNALELDDSALYLCASSSLDSGGTGYTFGSGTRLTVV.

V is TRBV6-1 and J is TRBJ1-1; maybe TRBD1 (6 bases). Germline assignment: CDR1 MNHNS and CDR2 SASEGT. Trimming stripped 6 bases from V and 7 bases from J, with 12 bases between. There are 12 residues in the CDR3. As DNA, the CDR3 is TGTGCCAGCAGGATACAGGGAAATGAAGCTTTCTTT. Its translation is CASRIQGNEAFF.

The chain is built from TRBV28 and TRBJ2-7; no clear D. CDR1 MDHEN and CDR2 SYDVKM come from the germline V gene. Trimming stripped 7 bases from V and 3 bases from J, with 13 bases between. This CDR3 is 13 amino acids long. The CDR3, as DNA: TGTGCCAGCAACCTTGAAATAGACTACGAGCAGTACTTC. It is translated as CASNLEIDYEQYF.

This clone was recorded a few times. J is TRBJ1-2 and V is TRBV7-2; D possibly corresponds to TRBD1 (6 bases). V lost 3 bases to trimming and J lost 6 bases, with 11 bases between them. Germline CDR1 is SGHTA and CDR2 is FQGNSA. CDR3 length: 13 amino acids. The CDR3 spells CASSFPTGDGYTF. Here the CDR3 DNA reads TGTGCCAGCAGCTTCCCGACAGGAGATGGCTACACCTTC. The variable domain in full, completed from reference TRBV7-2 and TRBJ1-2, reads GAGVSQSPSNKVTEKGKDVELRCDPISGHTALYWYRQSLGQGLEFLIYFQGNSAPDKSGLPSDRFSAERTGGSVSTLTIQRTQQEDSAVYLCASSFPTGDGYTFGSGTRLTVV.

This clone was counted between two and nine times. The J gene is TRBJ1-5, the V gene TRBV19; 7 nucleotides match TRBD1. The CDR3 has 17 residues. Germline CDR1 is LNHDA and CDR2 is SQIVND (reference sequence). Trimming cost V 5 bases and J 6 bases; bases outside gene matches: 16. DNA for the CDR3: TGTGCCAGTAGTTTCCTTCAAAATAGGGGGCGCGGTCAGCCCCAGCATTTT. As protein: CASSFLQNRGRGQPQHF. The whole variable domain, remainder taken from reference TRBV19 and TRBJ1-5, is DGGITQSPKYLFRKEGQNVTLSCEQNLNHDAMYWYRQDPGQGLRLIYYSQIVNDFQKGDIAEGYSVSREKKESFPLTVTSAQKNPTAFYLCASSFLQNRGRGQPQHFGDGTRLSIL.

This chain connects TRBV28 to TRBJ1-2; TRBD1 is a possible D gene (5 bases). The V gene's germline CDR1 is MDHEN and CDR2 SYDVKM. V dropped 2 bases and J dropped 2 bases, with 9 bases sitting between them. The CDR3 runs 14 residues. In DNA form, the CDR3 reads TGTGCCAGCAGTTTAGGGGCGCCCAACTATGGCTACACCTTC. It is translated as CASSLGAPNYGYTF.

The V gene is TRBV5-1, the J gene TRBJ1-1, with D tentatively TRBD1 (5 bases). V was shortened by 2 bases and J by 6 bases, with 11 bases between the two germline ends. CDR1 is SGHRS and CDR2 is YFSETQ in the germline V gene. The CDR3 has 13 residues. In nucleotides, the CDR3 is TGCGCCAGCAGCTTAGCAGGGTCCCCTGAAGCTTTCTTT. It codes for CASSLAGSPEAFF.

V gene TRBV28 combines with J gene TRBJ1-1; D gene uncertain. Trimming removed 2 bases at V and 4 bases at J, with 20 bases between. This CDR3 is 17 amino acids long. Germline V gene lookup returns CDR1 MDHEN and CDR2 SYDVKM. The CDR3: CASSLMPKGGWGTEAFF. The CDR3 region has the DNA TGTGCCAGCAGTTTAATGCCGAAGGGAGGTTGGGGCACTGAAGCTTTCTTT. Based on the CDR3 plus reference TRBV28 and TRBJ1-1, the full variable domain is DVKVTQSSRYLVKRTGEKVFLECVQDMDHENMFWYRQDPGLGLRLIYFSYDVKMKEKGDIPEGYSVSREKKERFSLILESASTNQTSMYLCASSLMPKGGWGTEAFFGQGTRLTVV.

The chain links TRBV6-5 to TRBJ2-7, with 8 positions matching TRBD2. Per germline, CDR1 MNHEY and CDR2 SVGAGI. The CDR3 loop spans 16 amino acids. Trimming cost V 0 bases and J 0 bases; bases outside gene matches: 4. The CDR3 DNA reads as TGTGCCAGCAGTTACTCGGCCGGGGGGGTCTCCTACGAGCAGTACTTC. Residues: CASSYSAGGVSYEQYF.

The chain is built from TRBV29-1 and TRBJ1-2, with TRBD1 identical over 8 bases. CDR3 length: 13 amino acids. Germline V gene lookup returns CDR1 SQVTM and CDR2 ANQGSEA. V shed 6 bases and J 4 bases; nucleotides not matched to a gene: 7. CDR3 amino acids: CSVEDRESYGYTF. In nucleotides, the CDR3 is TGCAGCGTCGAGGACAGGGAGAGCTATGGCTACACCTTC. Looking up the rest from reference TRBV29-1 and TRBJ1-2 gives the full variable domain: SAVISQKPSRDICQRGTSLTIQCQVDSQVTMMFWYRQQPGQSLTLIATANQGSEATYESGFVIDKFPISRPNLTFSTLTVSNMSPEDSSIYLCSVEDRESYGYTFGSGTRLTVV.

This clone was detected once. The chain combines TRBV28 with TRBJ2-7; weak D call: TRBD1 (5 bases). V lost 3 bases, J lost 3 bases, and 15 bases lay in between. Germline V gene sequence: CDR1 MDHEN, CDR2 SYDVKM. CDR3 length: 15 amino acids. The CDR3 nucleotides are TGTGCCAGCAGTTTCATCGTGGCAGGGTTCTACGAGCAGTACTTC. This translates into CASSFIVAGFYEQYF.

The chain links TRBV27 to TRBJ1-1; TRBD1 matches 7 bases. Germline CDR1 reads MNHEY; CDR2 reads SMNVEV (reference sequence). The CDR3 is 17 amino acids. The J segment lost 5 bases and the V segment lost 1 base, leaving 13 bases of the junction unmatched. The DNA of the CDR3 is TGTGCCAGCAGTTTATACTCGGAAGAGGGGGCAAGGACTGAAGCTTTCTTT. Translating it yields CASSLYSEEGARTEAFF.

This clone was detected once. The rearrangement links TRBV11-1 to TRBJ1-3, with a weak D call TRBD1 (6 bases). This CDR3 has 15 amino acids. Germline lookup yields CDR1 SGHAT and CDR2 FQDESV (reference sequence). Between the trimmed V and J ends, which lost 5 bases and 2 bases, there was a span of 13 bases. For the CDR3, the DNA is TGTGCCAGCAGCATGAATCCAGGGGCTGGAAACACCATATATTTT. Amino acids: CASSMNPGAGNTIYF.

The rearrangement links TRBV30 to TRBJ1-2, with D hard to call. V was clipped by 0 bases and J by 2 bases, with 13 bases between them. The CDR3 length is 15 residues. The germline V gene has CDR1 GTSNPN and CDR2 SVGIG (reference sequence). The CDR3 loop is CAWSVAWRHNYGYTF. The CDR3 DNA sequence: TGTGCCTGGAGTGTAGCTTGGCGGCACAACTATGGCTACACCTTC.

This chain uses TRBV5-1 with TRBJ1-1, with 8 nucleotides matching TRBD1. The CDR3 runs to 15 residues. Germline trimming cut 0 bases from V and 4 bases from J; bases unmatched to any gene: 5. From germline, CDR1 is SGHRS and CDR2 YFSETQ. CDR3: CASSLEYRGGTEAFF. The CDR3 DNA follows: TGCGCCAGCAGCTTGGAATACAGGGGGGGCACTGAAGCTTTCTTT.